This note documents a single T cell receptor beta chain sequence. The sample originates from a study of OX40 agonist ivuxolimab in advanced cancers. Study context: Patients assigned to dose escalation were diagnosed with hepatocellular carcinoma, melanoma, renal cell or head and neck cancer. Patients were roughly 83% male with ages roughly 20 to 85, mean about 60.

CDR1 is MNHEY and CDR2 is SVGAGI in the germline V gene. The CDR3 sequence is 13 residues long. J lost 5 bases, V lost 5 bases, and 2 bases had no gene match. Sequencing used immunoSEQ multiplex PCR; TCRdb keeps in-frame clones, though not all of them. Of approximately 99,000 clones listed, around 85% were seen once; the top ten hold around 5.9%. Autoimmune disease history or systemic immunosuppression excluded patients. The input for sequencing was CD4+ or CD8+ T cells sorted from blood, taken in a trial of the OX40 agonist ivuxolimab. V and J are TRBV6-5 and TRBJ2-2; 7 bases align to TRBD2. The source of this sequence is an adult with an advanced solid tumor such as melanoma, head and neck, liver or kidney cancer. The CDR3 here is CASSGTTTGELFF. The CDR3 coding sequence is TGTGCCAGCAGTGGGACTACAACCGGGGAGCTGTTTTTT.